The 9 T cell receptor beta chains below all came from one sample that was sequenced in a study of follicular helper T cells after annual influenza vaccination. The protocol was immunoSEQ multiplex PCR, while the TCRdb copy is restricted to in-frame clones and leaves out a portion. Counted here are 5,000 to 6,000 clones, over 85% occurring once; the ten biggest clones make up roughly 1.4%. The time point here: 2013-2014 season, 7 days after vaccination. Sequences were derived from CXCR5+ CD38- circulating T follicular helper cells from blood, sampled 7 days after influenza vaccination. The subset was: circulating Tfh, non-naive CD4+CXCR5+PD-1+ (ICOS+CD38+ or ICOS-CD38-). The receptor source for this set is an adult who received the influenza vaccine.

This clone was counted a single time. The chain employs TRBV9 and TRBJ1-5; 9 nucleotides match TRBD1. Germline trimming cut 4 bases from V and 6 bases from J; bases unmatched to any gene: 5. The CDR3 spans 14 residues. CDR1 is SGDLS, CDR2 YYNGEE, per germline. The CDR3 DNA follows: TGTGCCAGCAGCCCCGGGACAGGGAGTCAGCCCCAGCATTTT. It codes for CASSPGTGSQPQHF. The variable domain in full, completed from reference TRBV9 and TRBJ1-5, reads DSGVTQTPKHLITATGQRVTLRCSPRSGDLSVYWYQQSLDQGLQFLIQYYNGEERAKGNILERFSAQQFPDLHSELNLSSLELGDSALYFCASSPGTGSQPQHFGDGTRLSIL.

This chain uses TRBV30 with TRBJ2-7; D is perhaps TRBD2 (6 bases). Trimming shortened V by 2 bases and J by 0 bases, and 11 bases separated the two germline ends. CDR1 and CDR2 from the germline V gene are GTSNPN and SVGIG (reference sequence). This CDR3 is 14 amino acids long. This chain's CDR3 is CAWSRDLSSYEQYF. CDR3 nucleotide sequence: TGTGCCTGGAGTCGGGACTTGAGCTCCTACGAGCAGTACTTC.

The rearrangement uses TRBV5-6 and TRBJ1-4, with 8 bases matching TRBD1. V lost 4 bases to trimming and J lost 6 bases; unmatched junction nucleotides: 8. Per germline, CDR1 SGHDT and CDR2 YYEEEE. The CDR3 has 15 residues. CDR3 amino acids: CASSAPDRGDEKLFF. The CDR3 DNA is TGTGCCAGCAGCGCACCAGACAGGGGAGATGAAAAACTGTTTTTT.

The gene calls are TRBV5-1 and TRBJ2-2, with 8 positions matching TRBD2. Per the germline V gene, CDR1 is SGHRS and CDR2 is YFSETQ. This CDR3 contains 15 residues. The J segment lost 5 bases and the V segment lost 2 bases, leaving 5 bases of the junction unmatched. In DNA, the CDR3 is TGCGCCAGCAGCTTAGACAGCGGGAGAACCGGGGAGCTGTTTTTT. Translation: CASSLDSGRTGELFF.

V usage is TRBV5-1 and J usage is TRBJ2-3, with 7 positions matching TRBD2. V shed 4 bases and J 5 bases; nucleotides not matched to a gene: 13. CDR1 is SGHRS, CDR2 YFSETQ, per germline. This CDR3 is 16 amino acids long. DNA for the CDR3: TGCGCCAGCAGCGCCACTAGCGTCCCGGGTGGAGATACGCAGTATTTT. Amino acids: CASSATSVPGGDTQYF.

This chain joins TRBV4-2 and TRBJ1-1, with a weak D call TRBD1 (6 bases). Trimming removed 3 bases from V and 9 bases from J, with 11 bases in between. This CDR3 region has 12 residues. CDR1 is LGHNA, CDR2 YNFKEQ, per germline. The CDR3 DNA sequence: TGTGCCAGCAGCCAGTGGGGGGGCAAAGCTTTCTTT. Its protein is CASSQWGGKAFF.

The chain employs TRBV30 and TRBJ1-1, with D maybe TRBD1 (5 bases). V shed 5 bases and J shed 7 bases, with 8 bases lying between them. Germline loops: CDR1 GTSNPN, CDR2 SVGIG (reference sequence). This CDR3 is built from 10 residues. In DNA, the CDR3 is TGTGCCTGGGTACAGGTTGAAGCTTTCTTT. As protein: CAWVQVEAFF.

This clone came up once. The chain carries TRBV29-1 and TRBJ1-2; D is unresolved. In germline, CDR1 is SQVTM, CDR2 ANQGSEA. With 3 bases removed from V and 1 base from J, the gap between germline ends came to 3 bases. The CDR3 spans 11 residues. The CDR3 protein is CSVDSNYGYTF. The CDR3 DNA reads as TGCAGCGTTGACAGTAACTATGGCTACACCTTC.

This clone is a singleton in its sample. This chain joins TRBV13 and TRBJ1-5, with TRBD1 identical over 10 bases. The J segment lost 1 base and the V segment lost 2 bases, leaving 8 bases of the junction unmatched. CDR3 length: 18 amino acids. The germline CDR1 and CDR2 sequences are PRHDT and FYEKMQ (reference sequence). CDR3 in DNA: TGTGCCAGCAGCTTACGGGACAGGGGAGGAGGAAGCAATCAGCCCCAGCATTTT. Amino acid sequence: CASSLRDRGGGSNQPQHF.